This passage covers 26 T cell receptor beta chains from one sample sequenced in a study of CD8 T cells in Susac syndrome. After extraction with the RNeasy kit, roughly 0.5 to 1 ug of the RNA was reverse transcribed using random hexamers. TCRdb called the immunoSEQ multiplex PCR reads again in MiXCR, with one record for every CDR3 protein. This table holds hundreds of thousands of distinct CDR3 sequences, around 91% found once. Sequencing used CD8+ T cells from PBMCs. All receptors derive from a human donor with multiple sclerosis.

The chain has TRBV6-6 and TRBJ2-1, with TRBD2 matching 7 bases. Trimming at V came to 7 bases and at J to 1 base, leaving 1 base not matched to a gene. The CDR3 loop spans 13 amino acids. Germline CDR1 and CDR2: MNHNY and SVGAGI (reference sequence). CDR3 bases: TGTGCCAGCACAGCGGGGTCCTACAATGAGCAGTTCTTC. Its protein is CASTAGSYNEQFF.

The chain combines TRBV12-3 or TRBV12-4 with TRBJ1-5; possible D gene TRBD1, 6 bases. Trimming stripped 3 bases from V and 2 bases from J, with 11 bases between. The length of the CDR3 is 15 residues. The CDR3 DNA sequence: TGTGCCAGCAGTTTCACAGGGTTAGGCAATCAGCCCCAGCATTTT. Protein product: CASSFTGLGNQPQHF.

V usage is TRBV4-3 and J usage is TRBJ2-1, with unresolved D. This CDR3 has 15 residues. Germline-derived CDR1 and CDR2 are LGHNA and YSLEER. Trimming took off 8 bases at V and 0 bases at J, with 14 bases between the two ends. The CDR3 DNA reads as TGCGCCAGCTCCCGAGACGAAAGCTCCTACAATGAGCAGTTCTTC. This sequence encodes CASSRDESSYNEQFF.

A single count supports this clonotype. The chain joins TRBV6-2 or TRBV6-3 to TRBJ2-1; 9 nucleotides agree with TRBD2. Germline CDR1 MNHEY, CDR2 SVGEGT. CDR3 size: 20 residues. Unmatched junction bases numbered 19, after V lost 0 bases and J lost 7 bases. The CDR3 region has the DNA TGTGCCAGCAGTTACTCGATATATTCAATGGCGGGAGGGCCCGTGAATGAGCAGTTCTTC. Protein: CASSYSIYSMAGGPVNEQFF.

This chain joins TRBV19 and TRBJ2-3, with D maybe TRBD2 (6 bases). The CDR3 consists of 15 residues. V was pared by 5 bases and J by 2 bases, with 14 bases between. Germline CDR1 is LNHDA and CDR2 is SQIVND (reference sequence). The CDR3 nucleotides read TGTGCCAGTAGTCGGACGGGGACTGTCACAGATACGCAGTATTTT. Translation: CASSRTGTVTDTQYF.

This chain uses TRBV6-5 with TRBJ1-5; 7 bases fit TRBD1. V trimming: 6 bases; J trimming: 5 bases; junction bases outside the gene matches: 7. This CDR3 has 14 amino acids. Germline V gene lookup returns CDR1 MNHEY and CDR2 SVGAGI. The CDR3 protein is CASRHRGPHQPQHF. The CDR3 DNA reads TGTGCCAGCAGGCACAGGGGCCCCCATCAGCCCCAGCATTTT.

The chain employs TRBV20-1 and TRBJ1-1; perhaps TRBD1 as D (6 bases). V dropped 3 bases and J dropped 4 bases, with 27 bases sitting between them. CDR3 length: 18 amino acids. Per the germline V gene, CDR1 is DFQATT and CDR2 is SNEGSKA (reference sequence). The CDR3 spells CSAREDVRGILGLTEAFF. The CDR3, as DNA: TGCAGTGCTAGGGAAGATGTCAGGGGCATCTTGGGCCTCACTGAAGCTTTCTTT.

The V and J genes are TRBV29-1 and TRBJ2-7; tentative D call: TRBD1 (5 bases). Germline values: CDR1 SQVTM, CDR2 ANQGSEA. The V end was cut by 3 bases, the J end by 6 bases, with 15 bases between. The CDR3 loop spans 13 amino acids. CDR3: CSVEAGNPCEQYF. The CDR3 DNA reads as TGCAGCGTTGAGGCAGGGAACCCTTGCGAGCAGTACTTC.

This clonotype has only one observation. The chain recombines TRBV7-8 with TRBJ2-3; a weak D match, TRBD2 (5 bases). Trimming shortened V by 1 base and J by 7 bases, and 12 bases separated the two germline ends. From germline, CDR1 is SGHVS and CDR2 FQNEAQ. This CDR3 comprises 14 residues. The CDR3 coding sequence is TGTGCCAGCAGCTTAGAACAAGCGGTGAATACGCAGTATTTT. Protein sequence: CASSLEQAVNTQYF.

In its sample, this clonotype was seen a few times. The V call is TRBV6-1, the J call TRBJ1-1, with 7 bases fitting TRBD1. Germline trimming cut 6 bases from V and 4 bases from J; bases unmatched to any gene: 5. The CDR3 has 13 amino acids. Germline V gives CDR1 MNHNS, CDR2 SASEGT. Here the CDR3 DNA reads TGTGCCAGCAGGTACAGGGGTAGCACTGAAGCTTTCTTT. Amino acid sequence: CASRYRGSTEAFF.

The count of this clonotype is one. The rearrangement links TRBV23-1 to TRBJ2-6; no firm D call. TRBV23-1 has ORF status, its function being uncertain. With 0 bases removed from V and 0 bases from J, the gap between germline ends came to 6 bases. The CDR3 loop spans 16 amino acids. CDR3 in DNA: TGCGCCAGCAGTCAATCTAGCTTCTCTGGGGCCAACGTCCTGACTTTC. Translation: CASSQSSFSGANVLTF.

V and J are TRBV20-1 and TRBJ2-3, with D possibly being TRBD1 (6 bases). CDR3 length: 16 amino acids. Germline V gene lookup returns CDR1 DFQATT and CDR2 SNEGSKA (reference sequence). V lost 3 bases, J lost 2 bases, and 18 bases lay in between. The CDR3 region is CSARDPQGNPTDTQYF. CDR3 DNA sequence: TGCAGTGCTAGGGATCCACAGGGAAACCCCACAGATACGCAGTATTTT.

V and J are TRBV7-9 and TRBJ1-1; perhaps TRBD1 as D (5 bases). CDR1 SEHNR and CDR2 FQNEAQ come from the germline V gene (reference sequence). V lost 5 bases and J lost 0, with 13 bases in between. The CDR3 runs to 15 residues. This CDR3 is CASSQGQLMNTEAFF. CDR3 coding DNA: TGTGCCAGCAGCCAGGGCCAGCTAATGAACACTGAAGCTTTCTTT.

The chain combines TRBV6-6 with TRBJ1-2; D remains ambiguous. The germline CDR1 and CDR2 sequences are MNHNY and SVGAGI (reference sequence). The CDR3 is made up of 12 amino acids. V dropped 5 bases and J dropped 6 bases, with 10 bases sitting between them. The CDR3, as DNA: TGTGCCAGCAGTACCGATCCCCATGGCTACACCTTC. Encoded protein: CASSTDPHGYTF.

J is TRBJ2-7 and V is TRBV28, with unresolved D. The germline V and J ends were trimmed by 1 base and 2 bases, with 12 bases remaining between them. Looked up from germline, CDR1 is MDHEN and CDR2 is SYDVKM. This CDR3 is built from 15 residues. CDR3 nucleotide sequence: TGTGCCAGCAGTTTATCTGGGGTTTGGGCCTACGAGCAGTACTTC. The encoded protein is CASSLSGVWAYEQYF. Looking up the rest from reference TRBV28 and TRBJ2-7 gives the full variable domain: DVKVTQSSRYLVKRTGEKVFLECVQDMDHENMFWYRQDPGLGLRLIYFSYDVKMKEKGDIPEGYSVSREKKERFSLILESASTNQTSMYLCASSLSGVWAYEQYFGPGTRLTVT.

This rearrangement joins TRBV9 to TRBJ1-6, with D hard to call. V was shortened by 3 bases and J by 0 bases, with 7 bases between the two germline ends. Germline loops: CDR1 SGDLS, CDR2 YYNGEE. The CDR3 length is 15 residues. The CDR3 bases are TGTGCCAGCAGCGGTGAGAGCTCCTATAATTCACCCCTCCACTTT. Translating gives CASSGESSYNSPLHF.

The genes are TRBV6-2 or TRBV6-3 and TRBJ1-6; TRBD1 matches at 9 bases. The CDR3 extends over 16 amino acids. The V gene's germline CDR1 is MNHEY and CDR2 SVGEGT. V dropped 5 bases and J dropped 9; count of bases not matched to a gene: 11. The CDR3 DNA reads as TGTGCCAGCAGTACCACCCCCGACAGGGGGGGTTCACCCCTCCACTTT. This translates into CASSTTPDRGGSPLHF.

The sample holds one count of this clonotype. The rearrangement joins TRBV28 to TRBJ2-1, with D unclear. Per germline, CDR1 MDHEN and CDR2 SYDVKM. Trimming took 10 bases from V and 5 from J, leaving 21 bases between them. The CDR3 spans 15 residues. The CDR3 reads CATYRSPSSHNEQFF. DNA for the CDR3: TGTGCCACCTATCGCAGCCCGTCCTCGCACAATGAGCAGTTCTTC.

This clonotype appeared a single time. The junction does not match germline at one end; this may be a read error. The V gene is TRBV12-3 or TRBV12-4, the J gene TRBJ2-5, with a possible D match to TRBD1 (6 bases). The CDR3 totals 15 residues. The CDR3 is CASSYEEDRQGTQYF. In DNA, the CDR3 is TGTGCCAGCAGTTACGAAGAGGACAGACAAGGGACCCAGTACTTC.

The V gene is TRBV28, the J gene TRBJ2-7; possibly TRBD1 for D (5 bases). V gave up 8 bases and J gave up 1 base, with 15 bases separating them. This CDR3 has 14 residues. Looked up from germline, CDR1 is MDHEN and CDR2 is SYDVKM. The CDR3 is CASRHLGASYEQYF. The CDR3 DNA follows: TGTGCCAGCCGGCACCTAGGGGCATCCTACGAGCAGTACTTC.

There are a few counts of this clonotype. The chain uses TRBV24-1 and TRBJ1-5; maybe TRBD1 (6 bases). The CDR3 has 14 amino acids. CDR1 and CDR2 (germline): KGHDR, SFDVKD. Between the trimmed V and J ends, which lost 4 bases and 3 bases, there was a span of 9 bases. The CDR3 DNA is TGTGCCACCAGTGAAGGACAGTCCAATCAGCCCCAGCATTTT. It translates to CATSEGQSNQPQHF.

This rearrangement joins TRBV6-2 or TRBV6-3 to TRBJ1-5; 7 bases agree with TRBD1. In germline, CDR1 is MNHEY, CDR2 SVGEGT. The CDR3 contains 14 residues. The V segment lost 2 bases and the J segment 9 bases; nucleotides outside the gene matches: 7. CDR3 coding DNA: TGTGCCAGCAGTTACGGACAGGCCGAATGGCCCCAGCATTTT. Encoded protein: CASSYGQAEWPQHF.

This CDR3 reads CASSAGTAPLNTEAFF. DNA of the CDR3: TGTGCCAGCAGCGCAGGGACGGCACCTTTGAACACTGAAGCTTTCTTT. The rearrangement joins TRBV9 to TRBJ1-1; D is possibly TRBD1 (5 bases). Trimming removed 3 bases from V and 0 bases from J, with 15 bases in between. The CDR3 is made up of 16 amino acids. In germline, CDR1 is SGDLS, CDR2 YYNGEE.

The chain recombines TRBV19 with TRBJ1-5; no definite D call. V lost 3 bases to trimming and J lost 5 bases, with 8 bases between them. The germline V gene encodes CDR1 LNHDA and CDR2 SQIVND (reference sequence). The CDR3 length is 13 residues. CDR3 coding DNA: TGTGCCAGTAGTATTTTGGGAGATCAGCCCCAGCATTTT. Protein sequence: CASSILGDQPQHF.

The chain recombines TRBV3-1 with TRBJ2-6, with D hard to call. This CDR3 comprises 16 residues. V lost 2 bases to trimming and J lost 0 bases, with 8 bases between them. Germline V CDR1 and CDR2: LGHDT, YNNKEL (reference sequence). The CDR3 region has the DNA TGTGCCAGCAGCCAAAGACCGGGCTCTGGGGCCAACGTCCTGACTTTC. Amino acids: CASSQRPGSGANVLTF. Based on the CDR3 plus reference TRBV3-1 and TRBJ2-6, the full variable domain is DTAVSQTPKYLVTQMGNDKSIKCEQNLGHDTMYWYKQDSKKFLKIMFSYNNKELIINETVPNRFSPKSPDKAHLNLHINSLELGDSAVYFCASSQRPGSGANVLTFGAGSRLTVL.

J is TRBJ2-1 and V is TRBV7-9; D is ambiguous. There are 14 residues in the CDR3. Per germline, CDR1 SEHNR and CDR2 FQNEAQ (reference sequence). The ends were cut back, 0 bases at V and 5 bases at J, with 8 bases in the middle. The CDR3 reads CASSLALPNNEQFF. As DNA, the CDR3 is TGTGCCAGCAGCTTAGCGTTACCCAACAATGAGCAGTTCTTC.